The rows below give T cell receptor beta chains drawn from one sample of a study of shared clonotypes between healthy human individuals. Profiled with immunoSEQ multiplex PCR; TCRdb holds only in-frame clones, not every one. The table lists over a million clones, approximately 96% of them singletons. Sequencing was performed on naive CD4+ T cells sorted from blood. The receptors stem from a man under 40 in good health. Both conserved end residues are part of each CDR3. D genes are given only for firm matches. Expanded clones get a size class; other rows say once, few or many, or leave the size out.

TRBJ1-4 | TRBV28 | NA | NA | CASSLGLGGKLFF | TGTGCCAGCAGCCTTGGGCTCGGCGGAAAACTGTTTTTT
TRBJ2-3 | TRBV10-3 | NA | NA | CAISREGTDTQYF | TGTGCCATCAGTAGGGAGGGCACAGATACGCAGTATTTT
TRBJ2-5 | TRBV30 | TRBD1 | NA | CAWSAGQAQETQYF | TGTGCCTGGAGTGCGGGACAGGCCCAAGAGACCCAGTACTTC
TRBJ2-2 | TRBV28 | TRBD1 | NA | CASSGQGDTGELFF | TGTGCCAGCAGCGGACAGGGGGACACCGGGGAGCTGTTTTTT
TRBJ2-1 | TRBV25-1 | NA | NA | CASRPTGYNEQFF | TGTGCCAGCAGACCTACAGGGTACAATGAGCAGTTCTTC
TRBJ2-7 | TRBV5-1 | NA | NA | CASSLDPSPYEQYF | TGCGCCAGCAGCTTGGATCCCAGCCCCTACGAGCAGTACTTC
TRBJ2-7 | TRBV6-6 | TRBD2 | NA | CASTPRGGQSEQYF | TGTGCCAGCACCCCACGGGGGGGACAAAGCGAGCAGTACTTC
TRBJ2-3 | TRBV7-6 | NA | NA | CASSLKSTDTQYF | TGTGCCAGCAGCCTCAAGAGCACAGATACGCAGTATTTT
TRBJ2-5 | TRBV29-1 | TRBD2 | NA | CSARTSGLETQYF | TGCAGCGCGCGGACTAGCGGGTTAGAGACCCAGTACTTC
TRBJ2-1 | TRBV7-2 | NA | NA | CASSLVLSWRDFGYNEQFF | TGTGCCAGCAGCTTAGTTCTTAGTTGGCGGGACTTTGGCTACAATGAGCAGTTCTTC
TRBJ2-1 | TRBV28 | TRBD2 | NA | CASSPRTSAGGEQFF | TGTGCCAGCAGTCCTCGGACTAGCGCTGGCGGTGAGCAGTTCTTC
TRBJ1-1 | TRBV11-2 | NA | NA | CASSLEPRTKAFF | TGTGCCAGCAGCTTAGAGCCCAGGACAAAAGCTTTCTTT
TRBJ1-3 | TRBV5-4 | NA | NA | CASSLHGSGNTIYF | TGTGCCAGCAGCTTGCACGGCTCTGGAAACACCATATATTTT
TRBJ2-2 | TRBV5-1 | TRBD2 | NA | CASSSISGTSGELFF | TGCGCCAGCAGCTCCATTAGCGGGACATCCGGGGAGCTGTTTTTT
TRBJ2-7 | TRBV29-1 | NA | NA | CSAAIGTSSYEQYF | TGCAGCGCAGCGATCGGGACATCATCTTACGAGCAGTACTTC
TRBJ1-2 | TRBV6-5 | NA | NA | CASSSREDYGYTF | TGTGCCAGCAGTTCCCGGGAGGACTATGGCTACACCTTC
TRBJ2-7 | TRBV6-1 | TRBD1 | NA | CASSGRQGYEQYF | TGTGCCAGCAGTGGGAGACAGGGCTACGAGCAGTACTTC
TRBJ1-2 | TRBV5-4 | NA | NA | CASSRTAAGYTF | TGTGCCAGCAGCAGGACCGCCGCCGGCTACACCTTC
TRBJ2-1 | TRBV7-3 | NA | NA | CASSFGGRKRYNEQFF | TGTGCCAGCAGCTTCGGTGGTCGTAAAAGGTACAATGAGCAGTTCTTC
TRBJ1-1 | TRBV25-1 | NA | NA | CASRGLKNTEAFF | TGTGCCAGCAGAGGTCTGAAGAACACTGAAGCTTTCTTT
TRBJ1-3 | TRBV6-5 | NA | once | CASSYSMPGNTIYF | TGTGCCAGCAGTTACTCTATGCCGGGAAACACCATATATTTT
TRBJ2-7 | TRBV5-4 | TRBD1 | NA | CASSSRDRPTEQYF | TGTGCCAGCAGCTCCCGGGACAGACCAACCGAGCAGTACTTC
TRBJ2-3 | TRBV7-2 | TRBD2 | once | CASSTSGAKSTDTQYF | TGTGCCAGCAGTACTAGCGGGGCAAAAAGCACAGATACGCAGTATTTT
TRBJ2-7 | TRBV11-3 | TRBD1 | NA | CASSLAGGSSYEQYF | TGTGCCAGCAGCTTAGCAGGGGGAAGCTCCTACGAGCAGTACTTC
TRBJ2-7 | TRBV4-1 | TRBD2 | NA | CASRRLAGEPREQYF | TGCGCCAGCAGACGTCTAGCGGGAGAACCTAGGGAGCAGTACTTC
TRBJ2-3 | TRBV10-1 | NA | NA | CASSESIGSDTQYF | TGCGCCAGCAGTGAGTCGATCGGCTCTGATACGCAGTATTTT
TRBJ1-1 | TRBV7-9 | NA | NA | CASSLDQAFF | TGTGCCAGCAGCCTCGATCAAGCTTTCTTT
TRBJ1-2 | TRBV14 | TRBD1 | NA | CASSQTGNGYTF | TGTGCCAGCAGCCAGACAGGGAACGGCTACACCTTC
TRBJ1-5 | TRBV28 | NA | NA | CATGARAGYSNQPQHF | TGTGCGACGGGGGCCCGAGCAGGGTATAGCAATCAGCCCCAGCATTTT
TRBJ1-2 | TRBV10-3 | NA | NA | CAISESRQGSSFSGYTF | TGTGCCATCAGTGAGTCGAGGCAGGGTTCTTCCTTTAGTGGCTACACCTTC
TRBJ1-1 | TRBV7-6 | NA | NA | CASSAELHTEAFF | TGTGCCAGCAGCGCGGAGTTACACACTGAAGCTTTCTTT
TRBJ2-1 | TRBV19 | TRBD2 | NA | CASSPGTISYNEQFF | TGTGCCAGTAGCCCCGGGACTATCTCCTACAATGAGCAGTTCTTC
TRBJ1-4 | TRBV27 | TRBD1 | once | CASSLTGVNEKLFF | TGTGCCAGCAGTTTGACAGGGGTAAATGAAAAACTGTTTTTT
TRBJ2-7 | TRBV7-9 | NA | NA | CASSPSLAGPSLRAYEQYF | TGTGCCAGCAGCCCCTCCCTTGCCGGGCCTTCCCTCCGGGCCTACGAGCAGTACTTC
TRBJ1-5 | TRBV19 | TRBD1 | NA | CASRPNRGNSNQPQHF | TGTGCCAGTAGGCCGAACAGGGGTAATAGCAATCAGCCCCAGCATTTT
TRBJ2-5 | TRBV9 | TRBD2 | NA | CASGTSGRETQYF | TGTGCCAGCGGGACTAGCGGGAGAGAGACCCAGTACTTC
TRBJ2-3 | TRBV4-3 | NA | NA | CASSQGSSTDTQYF | TGCGCCAGCAGCCAAGGAAGTAGCACAGATACGCAGTATTTT
TRBJ2-7 | TRBV10-3 | NA | NA | CAISDQDNYEQYF | TGTGCCATCAGTGATCAGGATAACTACGAGCAGTACTTC
TRBJ1-2 | TRBV27 | NA | NA | CASSLSPPGFYGYTF | TGTGCCAGCAGTTTATCGCCTCCGGGGTTCTATGGCTACACCTTC
TRBJ2-7 | TRBV28 | NA | NA | CASRFRDTYEQYF | TGTGCCAGCAGGTTCCGGGACACCTACGAGCAGTACTTC
TRBJ2-7 | TRBV6-1 | NA | NA | CASSGQVSFGEQYF | TGTGCCAGCAGTGGTCAGGTTAGTTTCGGCGAGCAGTACTTC
TRBJ2-5 | TRBV7-8 | NA | NA | CASGGRSGQETQYF | TGTGCCAGCGGGGGGCGCTCGGGACAAGAGACCCAGTACTTC
TRBJ2-7 | TRBV19 | TRBD2 | NA | CASSATSGGTYEQYF | TGTGCCAGTAGCGCGACTAGCGGGGGGACCTACGAGCAGTACTTC
TRBJ1-5 | TRBV28 | NA | NA | CASSLLEHNQPQHF | TGTGCCAGCAGTTTATTGGAACATAATCAGCCCCAGCATTTT
TRBJ2-2 | TRBV7-3 | NA | NA | CASSKSGTYNTGELFF | TGTGCCAGCAGTAAATCCGGGACTTACAACACCGGGGAGCTGTTTTTT
TRBJ2-7 | TRBV4-2 | NA | once | CASSPSNGQTSYEQYF | TGTGCCAGCAGCCCTTCGAACGGCCAGACCTCCTACGAGCAGTACTTC
TRBJ2-2 | TRBV5-4 | TRBD2 | NA | CASSWGLAGGRSYGELFF | TGTGCCAGCAGCTGGGGACTAGCGGGAGGGCGGAGTTACGGGGAGCTGTTTTTT